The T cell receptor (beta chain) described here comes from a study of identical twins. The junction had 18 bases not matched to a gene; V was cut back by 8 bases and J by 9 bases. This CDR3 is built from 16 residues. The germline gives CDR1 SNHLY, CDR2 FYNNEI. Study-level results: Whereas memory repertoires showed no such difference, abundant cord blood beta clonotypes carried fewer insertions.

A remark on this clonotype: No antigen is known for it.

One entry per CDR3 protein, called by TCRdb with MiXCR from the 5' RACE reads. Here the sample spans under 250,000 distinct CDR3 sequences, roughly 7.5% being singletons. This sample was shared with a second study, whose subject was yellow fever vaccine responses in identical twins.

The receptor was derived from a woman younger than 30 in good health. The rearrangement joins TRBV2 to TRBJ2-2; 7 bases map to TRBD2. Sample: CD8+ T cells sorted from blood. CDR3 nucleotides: TGTGCCAGCGAAAGTCTAGGGACTACCGACGCCAGGGAGCTGTTTTTT. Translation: CASESLGTTDARELFF.